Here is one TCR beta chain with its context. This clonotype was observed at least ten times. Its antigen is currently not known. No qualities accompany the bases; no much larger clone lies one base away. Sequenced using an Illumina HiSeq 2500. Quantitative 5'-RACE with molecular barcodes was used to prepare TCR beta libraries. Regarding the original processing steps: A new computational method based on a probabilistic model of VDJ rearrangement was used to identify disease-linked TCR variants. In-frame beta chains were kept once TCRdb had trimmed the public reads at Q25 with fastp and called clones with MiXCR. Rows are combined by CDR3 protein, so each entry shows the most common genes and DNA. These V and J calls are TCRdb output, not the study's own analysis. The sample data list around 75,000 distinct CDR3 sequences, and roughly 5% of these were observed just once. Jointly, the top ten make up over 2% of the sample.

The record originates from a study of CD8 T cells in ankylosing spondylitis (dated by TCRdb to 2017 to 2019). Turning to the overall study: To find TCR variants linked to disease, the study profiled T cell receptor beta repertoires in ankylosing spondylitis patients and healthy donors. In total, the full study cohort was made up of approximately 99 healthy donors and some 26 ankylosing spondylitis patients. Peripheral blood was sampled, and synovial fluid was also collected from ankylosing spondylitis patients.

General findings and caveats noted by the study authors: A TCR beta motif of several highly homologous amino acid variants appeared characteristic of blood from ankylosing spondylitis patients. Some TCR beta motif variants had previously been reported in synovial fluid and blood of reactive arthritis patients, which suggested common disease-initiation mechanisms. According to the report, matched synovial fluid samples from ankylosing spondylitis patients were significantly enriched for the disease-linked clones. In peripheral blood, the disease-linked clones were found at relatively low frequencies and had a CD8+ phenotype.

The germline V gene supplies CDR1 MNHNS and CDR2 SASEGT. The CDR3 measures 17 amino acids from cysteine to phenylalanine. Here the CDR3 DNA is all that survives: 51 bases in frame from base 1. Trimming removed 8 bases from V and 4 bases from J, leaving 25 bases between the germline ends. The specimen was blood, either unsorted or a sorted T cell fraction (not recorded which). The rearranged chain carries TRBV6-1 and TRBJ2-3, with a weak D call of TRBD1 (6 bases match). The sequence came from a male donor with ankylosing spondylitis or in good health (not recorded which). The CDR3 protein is CASPKGVRGAGADTQYF. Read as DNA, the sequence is TGTGCCAGCCCTAAGGGGGTCAGGGGCGCTGGGGCAGATACGCAGTATTTT.